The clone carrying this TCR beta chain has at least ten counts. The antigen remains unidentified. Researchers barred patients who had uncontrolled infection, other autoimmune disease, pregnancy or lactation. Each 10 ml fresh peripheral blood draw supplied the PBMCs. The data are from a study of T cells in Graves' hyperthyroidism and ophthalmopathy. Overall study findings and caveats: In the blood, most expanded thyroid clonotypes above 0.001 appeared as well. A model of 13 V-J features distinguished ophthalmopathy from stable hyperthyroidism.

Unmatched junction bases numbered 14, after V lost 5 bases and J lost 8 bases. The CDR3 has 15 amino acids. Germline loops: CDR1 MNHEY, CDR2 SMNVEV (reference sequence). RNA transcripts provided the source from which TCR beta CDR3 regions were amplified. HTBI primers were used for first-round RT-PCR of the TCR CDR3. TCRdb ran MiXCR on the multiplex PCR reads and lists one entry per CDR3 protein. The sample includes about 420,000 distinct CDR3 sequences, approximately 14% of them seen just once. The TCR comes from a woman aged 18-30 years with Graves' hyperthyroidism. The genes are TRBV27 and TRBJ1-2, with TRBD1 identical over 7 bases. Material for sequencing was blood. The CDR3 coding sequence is TGTGCCAGCAGTCTCTCAGGGGGGGCTTATTCCGGCTACACCTTC. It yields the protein CASSLSGGAYSGYTF.